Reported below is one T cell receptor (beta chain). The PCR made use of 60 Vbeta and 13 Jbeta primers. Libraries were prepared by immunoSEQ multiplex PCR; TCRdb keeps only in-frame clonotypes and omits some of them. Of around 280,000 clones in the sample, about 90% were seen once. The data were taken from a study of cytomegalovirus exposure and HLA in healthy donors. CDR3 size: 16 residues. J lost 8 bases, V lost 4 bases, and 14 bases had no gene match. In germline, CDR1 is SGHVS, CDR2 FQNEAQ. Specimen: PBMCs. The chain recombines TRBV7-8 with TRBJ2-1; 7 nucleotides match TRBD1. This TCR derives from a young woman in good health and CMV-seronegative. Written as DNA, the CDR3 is TGTGCCAGCAGCTCATCACCCGGGACAGTATTGTATGAGCAGTTCTTC. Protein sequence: CASSSSPGTVLYEQFF.